This T cell receptor (beta chain) was found in a study of blood T cell repertoires in COVID-19. V was trimmed by 1 base and J by 0 bases, leaving 13 bases between them. CDR3 length: 17 residues. CDR1 MNHNS and CDR2 SASEGT come from the germline V gene. The protocol was immunoSEQ multiplex PCR, while the TCRdb copy is restricted to in-frame clones and leaves out a portion. Of 130,000 to 150,000 clones in the sample, about three quarters were seen once. The specimen sequenced was peripheral blood. This chain links TRBV6-1 with TRBJ1-5; D not resolved. The source is a woman between 55 and 75 years old with acute or convalescent COVID-19. The CDR3 sequence: CASSEGGGPYSNQPQHF. CDR3 in DNA: TGTGCCAGCAGTGAAGGTGGCGGTCCTTATAGCAATCAGCCCCAGCATTTT.